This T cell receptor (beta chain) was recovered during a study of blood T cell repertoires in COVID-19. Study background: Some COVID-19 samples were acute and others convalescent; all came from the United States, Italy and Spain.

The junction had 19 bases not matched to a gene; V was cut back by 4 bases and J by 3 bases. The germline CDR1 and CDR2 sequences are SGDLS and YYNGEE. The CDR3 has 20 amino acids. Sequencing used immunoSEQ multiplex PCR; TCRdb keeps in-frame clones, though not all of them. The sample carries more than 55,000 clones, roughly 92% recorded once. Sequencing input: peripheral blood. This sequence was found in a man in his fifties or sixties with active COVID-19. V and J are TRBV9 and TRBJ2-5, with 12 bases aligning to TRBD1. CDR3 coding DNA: TGTGCCAGCAGCCCCACCGGGACAGGGGGCTTTCTGGTCGGAAAAGAGACCCAGTACTTC. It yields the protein CASSPTGTGGFLVGKETQYF.